This T cell receptor beta chain was identified in a study of response to subunit inactivated influenza vaccine. Study-level findings and limits: Authors suggested that a seasonal influenza vaccination recruits few new T cells each time.

TCRdb re-analysed the RT-PCR reads in MiXCR, keeping a single row per CDR3 protein. The sample holds about 310,000 distinct CDR3 sequences, just over 20% seen once. The table lists this clonotype with many counts. As yet, its antigen is unknown. V gave up 3 bases and J gave up 0 bases, with 8 bases separating them. CDR3 size: 14 residues. Here the sequenced sample was PBMCs from blood, taken less than 22 months after vaccination. V and J are TRBV12-3 or TRBV12-4 and TRBJ1-1; D gene ambiguous. This clonotype originated in a man aged 50 to 69 who received an inactivated influenza vaccine. CDR3 nucleotide sequence: TGTGCCAGCAGTTTGGGGATTATGAACACTGAAGCTTTCTTT. Translating it yields CASSLGIMNTEAFF.